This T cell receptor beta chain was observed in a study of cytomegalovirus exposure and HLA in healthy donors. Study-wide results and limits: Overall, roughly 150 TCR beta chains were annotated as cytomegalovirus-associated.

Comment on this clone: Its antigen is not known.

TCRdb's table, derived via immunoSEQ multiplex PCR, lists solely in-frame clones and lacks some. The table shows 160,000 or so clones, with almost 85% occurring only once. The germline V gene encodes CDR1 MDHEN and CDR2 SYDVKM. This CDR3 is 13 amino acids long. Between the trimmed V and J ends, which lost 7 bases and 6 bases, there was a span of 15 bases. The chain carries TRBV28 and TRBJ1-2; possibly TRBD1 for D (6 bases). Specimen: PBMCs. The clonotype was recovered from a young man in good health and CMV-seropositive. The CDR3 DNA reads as TGTGCCAGCATCTTCTCAGGGGCGGATGGCTACACCTTC. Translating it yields CASIFSGADGYTF.